This record concerns one T cell receptor (beta chain) sequence. Germline CDR1 is MNHEY and CDR2 is SVGAGI. V lost 5 bases to trimming and J lost 3 bases; unmatched junction nucleotides: 2. The CDR3 runs to 14 residues. The data stem from a study of graft-versus-host responses after intestinal transplantation. Study context: Tacrolimus and steroids were given for about three years to all recipients after anti-thymocyte globulin induction.

Assay: immunoSEQ multiplex PCR; the TCRdb copy retains only in-frame clones and omits some. This sample yields 9,500 to 15,000 clones, of which about a third are seen a single time; 3.2% belongs to the top ten. Irradiated, violet-dye-labeled stimulators (approximately 200,000) were plated alongside approximately 200,000 CFSE-labeled responders. This sample comprised alloreactive CD8+ T cells from a mixed lymphocyte reaction culture, obtained before intestinal transplant. Subset noted: CFSE-low proliferating T cells sorted from roughly six-day pre-transplant mixed lymphocyte reaction (GvH or HvG direction). The receptor was isolated from a human patient who received an intestinal transplant. V is TRBV6-5 and J is TRBJ2-3; TRBD1 agrees at 10 bases. As DNA, the CDR3 is TGTGCCAGCAGTCCGGGACAGGGGACAGATACGCAGTATTTT. The encoded protein is CASSPGQGTDTQYF.